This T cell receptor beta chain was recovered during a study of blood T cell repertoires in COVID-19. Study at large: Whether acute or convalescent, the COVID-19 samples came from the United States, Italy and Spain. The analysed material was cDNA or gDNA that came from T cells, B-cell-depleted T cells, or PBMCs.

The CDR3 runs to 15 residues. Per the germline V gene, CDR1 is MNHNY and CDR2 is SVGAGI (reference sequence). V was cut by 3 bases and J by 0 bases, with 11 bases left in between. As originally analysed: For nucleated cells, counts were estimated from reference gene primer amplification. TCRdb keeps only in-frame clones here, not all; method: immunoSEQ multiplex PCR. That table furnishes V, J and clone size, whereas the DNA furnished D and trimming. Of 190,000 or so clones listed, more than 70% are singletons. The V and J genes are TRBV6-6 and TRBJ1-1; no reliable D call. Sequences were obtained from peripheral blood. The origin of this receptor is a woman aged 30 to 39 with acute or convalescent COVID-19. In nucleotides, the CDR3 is TGTGCCAGCAGTTATTCCAGTCTCATGAACACTGAAGCTTTCTTT. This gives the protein CASSYSSLMNTEAFF.